Presented here are 25 T cell receptor beta chains from one specimen sequenced in a study of shared clonotypes between healthy human individuals. Only in-frame clones appear in the TCRdb table, and some are missing; sequencing was by immunoSEQ multiplex PCR. The table shows 2 million to 3 million clones, with 85% to 95% occurring only once. Sequences were obtained from naive CD4+ T cells sorted from blood. The subset: CD45RA+ positively selected. The receptors were sampled from a man between 18 and 29 years old in good health.

This clone was seen ten or more times. The chain employs TRBV29-1 and TRBJ1-2, with 10 bases aligning to TRBD1. Looked up from germline, CDR1 is SQVTM and CDR2 is ANQGSEA. V was pared by 1 base and J by 3 bases, with 2 bases of the junction left unmatched. This CDR3 is 14 amino acids long. The CDR3 DNA is TGCAGCGTTGAAGGGGACAGGGGAGACTATGGCTACACCTTC. Residues: CSVEGDRGDYGYTF.

A note on this clone: The sample holds other DNA sequences that translate to the same CDR3. This chain connects TRBV4-3 to TRBJ1-2; TRBD1 might be the D (5 bases). V lost 0 bases, J lost 4 bases, and 9 bases lay in between. There are 14 residues in the CDR3. CDR1 LGHNA and CDR2 YSLEER come from the germline V gene. The DNA of the CDR3 is TGCGCCAGCAGCCAAGAGTCAGGGCGCTATGGCTACACCTTC. Its protein is CASSQESGRYGYTF.

For this clone: This sample includes further DNA sequences coding for the same CDR3. The V call is TRBV7-2, the J call TRBJ1-2; D call uncertain. V was cut by 3 bases and J by 8 bases, with 13 bases left in between. The CDR3 length is 13 residues. Germline CDR1 SGHTA, CDR2 FQGNSA. Written as DNA, the CDR3 is TGTGCCAGCAGCTTGGACCGCGCCGGGGGCTACACCTTC. Amino acid sequence: CASSLDRAGGYTF.

This clone was counted between two and nine times. The same CDR3 is also encoded by other DNA sequences in this sample. This chain uses TRBV9 with TRBJ2-2, with D unclear. V lost 1 base, J lost 6 bases, and 1 base lay in between. The CDR3 is made up of 11 amino acids. Germline CDR1 and CDR2: SGDLS and YYNGEE. CDR3 nucleotides: TGTGCCAGCAGCGTACCCGGGGAGCTGTTTTTT. Translated, it gives CASSVPGELFF.

V is TRBV7-2 and J is TRBJ2-1, with D possibly TRBD1 on 5 matching bases. V dropped 5 bases and J dropped 0 bases, with 23 bases sitting between them. The CDR3 runs to 19 residues. Germline V gene sequence: CDR1 SGHTA, CDR2 FQGNSA. The CDR3 spells CASSQRALMGLSSYNEQFF. CDR3 sequence (DNA): TGTGCCAGCAGCCAAAGAGCCTTAATGGGGCTGAGCTCCTACAATGAGCAGTTCTTC. Together with reference TRBV7-2 and TRBJ2-1, the CDR3 gives the full variable domain: GAGVSQSPSNKVTEKGKDVELRCDPISGHTALYWYRQSLGQGLEFLIYFQGNSAPDKSGLPSDRFSAERTGGSVSTLTIQRTQQEDSAVYLCASSQRALMGLSSYNEQFFGPGTRLTVL.

This clone appeared a single time. This chain joins TRBV5-6 and TRBJ2-1; either TRBD1 or TRBD2 may supply D (5 bases each). V was clipped by 3 bases and J by 8 bases, with 15 bases between them. The germline V gene encodes CDR1 SGHDT and CDR2 YYEEEE. CDR3 length: 14 residues. The CDR3 nucleotides are TGTGCCAGCAGCTCGTTTCGGGGCGCGGATGAGCAGTTCTTC. It yields the protein CASSSFRGADEQFF.

The genes are TRBV5-1 and TRBJ2-3; tentatively, D is TRBD2 (6 bases). V lost 5 bases, J lost 1 base, and 14 bases lay in between. This CDR3 region has 15 residues. Germline V gives CDR1 SGHRS, CDR2 YFSETQ. CDR3 residues: CASRPYGGRTDTQYF. Here the CDR3 DNA reads TGCGCCAGCAGGCCCTACGGGGGACGCACAGATACGCAGTATTTT.

The gene calls are TRBV11-1 and TRBJ2-3; 9 bases agree with TRBD2. Germline V gene lookup returns CDR1 SGHAT and CDR2 FQDESV (reference sequence). The ends lost 5 bases at V and 2 bases at J; junction bases unmatched: 8. The CDR3 length is 16 residues. CDR3 region: CASSPPAGGPTDTQYF. The CDR3 DNA is TGTGCCAGCAGCCCCCCAGCGGGGGGCCCCACAGATACGCAGTATTTT.

The chain joins TRBV7-2 to TRBJ2-2; TRBD2 matches at 13 bases. Germline V CDR1 and CDR2: SGHTA, FQGNSA. J gave up 4 bases and V 5 bases, and 10 bases lay outside the gene matches. This CDR3 has 18 amino acids. CDR3 protein: CASSIRTSGRVSTGELFF. DNA for the CDR3: TGTGCCAGCAGCATCCGGACTAGCGGGAGAGTAAGCACCGGGGAGCTGTTTTTT.

To note about this clone: Other DNA variants within this sample encode the same CDR3. The CDR3 nucleotides read TGTGCCAGCAGCGTAGGATTAGCGGGGTCAGATACGCAGTATTTT. It codes for CASSVGLAGSDTQYF. The genes are TRBV9 and TRBJ2-3, with 8 bases lining up with TRBD2. V lost 0 bases and J lost 4; bases outside the gene matches: 4. Germline CDR1 reads SGDLS; CDR2 reads YYNGEE. The CDR3 is 15 amino acids.

V and J are TRBV18 and TRBJ2-7; possible D gene TRBD1, 6 bases. The V gene's germline CDR1 is KGHSH and CDR2 LQKENI. V was pared by 3 bases and J by 2 bases, with 11 bases between. The CDR3 is 14 residues long. CDR3 sequence reads: CASSPGHLPYEQYF. Here the CDR3 DNA reads TGTGCCAGCTCACCGGGACACCTACCCTACGAGCAGTACTTC.

The chain couples TRBV29-1 to TRBJ2-5; 9 bases are a match to TRBD2. CDR3 length: 18 residues. CDR1 is SQVTM and CDR2 is ANQGSEA in the germline V gene. Germline trimming cut 7 bases from V and 0 bases from J; bases unmatched to any gene: 18. In DNA form, the CDR3 reads TGCAGCGCCTTGAAACTGTGGGAGACTAGCGGATACCAAGAGACCCAGTACTTC. This translates into CSALKLWETSGYQETQYF.

V gene TRBV7-9 combines with J gene TRBJ1-5; 7 nucleotides line up with TRBD1. The CDR3 has 15 residues. The J segment lost 6 bases and the V segment lost 0 bases, leaving 5 bases of the junction unmatched. From germline, CDR1 is SEHNR and CDR2 FQNEAQ (reference sequence). This chain's CDR3 is CASSLAGTDIQPQHF. The CDR3 bases are TGTGCCAGCAGCTTAGCTGGGACAGACATTCAGCCCCAGCATTTT.

On this clone itself: Other DNA sequences from this sample encode an identical CDR3 as well. CDR3 DNA sequence: TGTGCCAGTAGTATTGGCACAGACTATGGCTACACCTTC. Its protein product is CASSIGTDYGYTF. This chain joins TRBV19 and TRBJ1-2; D is uncertain. The V end was cut by 3 bases, the J end by 3 bases, with 8 bases between. CDR3 length equals 13 residues. The germline CDR1 and CDR2 sequences are LNHDA and SQIVND (reference sequence).

The genes are TRBV10-3 and TRBJ2-1, with a possible D match to TRBD2 (5 bases). The V end was cut by 7 bases, the J end by 2 bases, with 15 bases between. The CDR3 is 15 amino acids. Germline CDR1 is ENHRY and CDR2 is SYGVKD. The CDR3 reads CAIIALQRTYNEQFF. The DNA of the CDR3 is TGTGCCATCATCGCCCTCCAGCGGACCTACAATGAGCAGTTCTTC.

The chain carries TRBV7-9 and TRBJ1-4; D remains ambiguous. The germline V gene encodes CDR1 SEHNR and CDR2 FQNEAQ (reference sequence). V was trimmed by 2 bases and J by 5 bases, leaving 15 bases between them. This CDR3 contains 16 residues. CDR3 residues: CASSLLGREPNEKLFF. CDR3 DNA: TGTGCCAGCAGCTTATTAGGCCGGGAGCCCAATGAAAAACTGTTTTTT.

The rearrangement joins TRBV11-2 to TRBJ1-5, with unresolved D. This CDR3 comprises 13 residues. Trimming shortened V by 5 bases and J by 5 bases, and 10 bases separated the two germline ends. Per the germline V gene, CDR1 is SGHAT and CDR2 is FQNNGV. The CDR3 region is CASSADGDQPQHF. CDR3 nucleotides: TGTGCCAGCAGCGCTGACGGGGATCAGCCCCAGCATTTT.

The V call is TRBV5-1, the J call TRBJ1-4; D gene ambiguous. V was cut by 4 bases and J by 7 bases, with 14 bases left in between. Germline assignment: CDR1 SGHRS and CDR2 YFSETQ. The CDR3 runs to 14 residues. CDR3 region: CASSPGVEGEKLFF. For the CDR3, the DNA is TGCGCCAGCAGCCCGGGAGTAGAGGGTGAAAAACTGTTTTTT.

V usage is TRBV19 and J usage is TRBJ2-3; D is unresolved. The CDR3 consists of 15 residues. Germline CDR1 and CDR2: LNHDA and SQIVND (reference sequence). V was trimmed by 8 bases and J by 4 bases, leaving 19 bases between them. The CDR3 reads CASQNRHPLADTQYF. The DNA of the CDR3 is TGTGCCAGTCAAAACAGACACCCGTTGGCAGATACGCAGTATTTT.

The chain joins TRBV9 to TRBJ2-1, with 8 bases aligning to TRBD1. This CDR3 spans 15 amino acids. J gave up 7 bases and V 4 bases, and 10 bases lay outside the gene matches. In germline, CDR1 is SGDLS, CDR2 YYNGEE. CDR3 amino acids: CASSSLGQGFNEQFF. The CDR3 region has the DNA TGTGCCAGCAGCTCCCTCGGACAGGGTTTTAATGAGCAGTTCTTC.

The V gene is TRBV6-6, the J gene TRBJ2-7; unclear D gene. CDR1 and CDR2 from the germline V gene are MNHNY and SVGAGI (reference sequence). The CDR3 consists of 13 residues. Trimming removed 6 bases from V and 2 bases from J, with 11 bases in between. CDR3 coding DNA: TGTGCCAGCAGACAGAGAGTCCCCTACGAGCAGTACTTC. Protein: CASRQRVPYEQYF.

This rearrangement joins TRBV6-1 to TRBJ1-2, with TRBD1 matching over 8 bases. Losses at the gene ends were 6 bases for V and 4 bases for J; bases not matched to a gene: 10. The CDR3 runs 15 residues. Per the germline V gene, CDR1 is MNHNS and CDR2 is SASEGT. CDR3 bases: TGTGCCAGCAGCGGTGACAGGGGCGCTGGCTATGGCTACACCTTC. It specifies CASSGDRGAGYGYTF.

This chain uses TRBV10-3 with TRBJ1-2, with 8 bases identical to TRBD1. The V segment lost 0 bases and the J segment 4 bases; nucleotides outside the gene matches: 16. The CDR3 has 19 amino acids. Germline V gene lookup returns CDR1 ENHRY and CDR2 SYGVKD. The CDR3 DNA is TGTGCCATCAGTGAGTCGGGGACGGGCAGGGGGCGAACGGCCTATGGCTACACCTTC. It is translated as CAISESGTGRGRTAYGYTF.

V usage is TRBV4-1 and J usage is TRBJ2-5, with 10 bases identical to TRBD2. This CDR3 is 16 amino acids long. Germline CDR1 MGHRA, CDR2 YSYEKL. V was clipped by 0 bases and J by 1 base; unmatched bases: 2. The CDR3 sequence: CASSQDLAGAQETQYF. In nucleotides, the CDR3 is TGCGCCAGCAGCCAAGACCTAGCGGGGGCCCAAGAGACCCAGTACTTC.

V and J are TRBV5-4 and TRBJ2-2; possibly TRBD1 for D (6 bases). This CDR3 region has 14 residues. Germline values: CDR1 SGHNT, CDR2 YYREEE (reference sequence). Between the trimmed V and J ends, which lost 5 bases and 5 bases, there was a span of 13 bases. Here the CDR3 reads CASRKAGATGELFF. In DNA form, the CDR3 reads TGTGCCAGCAGAAAGGCAGGGGCGACCGGGGAGCTGTTTTTT.